This TCR beta chain was captured in a study of memory CD4+ T cells and cytomegalovirus serostatus (dated by TCRdb to about 2019). About the study as a whole: The cohort comprised around 35 healthy Belgian adults, 9 CMV seropositive and 24 CMV seronegative. The study sequenced CD4+ memory TCRbeta repertoires of a Belgian cohort with known cytomegalovirus serostatus to replicate a published TCR-based CMV serostatus classifier.

Single viable CD3+CD4+CD8-CD45RO+ cells were sorted as memory CD4+ T cells on a FACSAria II. CMV serostatus was determined with a Roche Elecsys assay detecting serum IgG against CMV pp150, pp28, p38 and p52. Following thawing, total CD4+ T cells were enriched through positive selection using CD4 magnetic microbeads. Samples originated from another study that specifically interrogated the CD4+ T cell memory repertoire. Following standard operating procedures, peripheral blood mononuclear cells were isolated and cryopreserved, while serum was kept at -80 degrees C. CD3-PerCP (BW264/56), CD4-APC (RPA-T4), CD45RO-PE (UCHT1) and CD8-Pacific Orange (3B5) antibodies were used for staining, and non-viable cells were excluded with Sytox blue. Concerning this clone itself: Its antigen target is currently unknown. Qualities for individual bases were not recorded, and no much larger clone is one base off.

The CDR3 holds 15 amino acids from the cysteine to the phenylalanine. Only the CDR3 region is kept as DNA, spanning 45 bases read in frame from base 1. CDR1 and CDR2 (SGDLS, YYNGEE) derive from the germline V gene. Here V drops 5 bases and J drops 7 bases, and the junction holds 10 bases not matched to any gene. The Quick-DNA Microprep Kit was used to extract genomic DNA from the sorted cells. TCRbeta DNA was amplified with the immunoSEQ hsTCRbeta kit following the manufacturer's protocol. An Illumina MiSeq instrument was used to sequence the TCRbeta libraries. Processing in the source paper ran as follows. Removing out-of-frame sequences left some 2,200,000 distinct TCRbeta sequences, an average of around 70,000 per individual. Two values were used to score each individual: the count of some 150 previously reported CMV-associated TCRbeta sequences and the total count of productive distinct TCRbeta sequences. A beta-binomial model was reimplemented in Python, and scikit-learn random forests with default parameters were trained on US cohort data. Classifier performance on the Belgian cohort was summarized as median AUC with percentile confidence intervals calculated over 10,000 bootstrap iterations. TCRdb took over this immuneACCESS table, retaining in-frame rearrangements with V and J assigned. Such tables are incomplete; in checked studies, under half of the missing clones stem from an unresolved V gene, and the remainder is unexplained. The D gene and trimming were derived from the DNA, and the V and J assignments and clone size from that table. Present in this sample are tens of thousands of clones, around 82% of which were seen just once. The ten largest clones represent 0.77% of the sample.

Results the study describes overall, beyond this receptor: For predicting CMV serostatus, the median bootstrapped AUC was 0.95 using the original framework and 0.91 using a US-trained random forest. The results were read as suggesting that the CMV-associated TCR signature is, for the most part, present in the CD4+ memory repertoire. Only CD4+CD45RO+ memory cells were sequenced, in contrast to the original study, in which naive and memory CD4+ and CD8+ populations were covered. On the Belgian cohort, the classifier based on the original framework reached a median bootstrapped AUC of 0.95, with a 95% CI of 0.76-1.00. Of around 150 previously reported CMV-associated TCRbeta sequences, some 73 appeared in the CD4+ memory repertoires, each in one to five individuals.

The source is an adult in good health and CMV-seronegative. The sequence is built from TRBV9 and TRBJ2-2, with 8 bases aligning to TRBD1. Sequencing input: memory CD4+ T cells from blood. The DNA sequence is TGTGCCAGCAGTGTGGGGGGACAGGAGGGCGGGGAGCTGTTTTTT. Protein translation: CASSVGGQEGGELFF.